The 31 T cell receptor beta chains reported below all come from one sample, sequenced in a study of CD8 T cells in Susac syndrome. Random-hexamer reverse transcription was applied to roughly 0.5 to 1 ug RNA. From the immunoSEQ multiplex PCR reads, TCRdb called clonotypes with MiXCR, one entry per CDR3 protein. The repertoire consists of under 550,000 distinct CDR3 sequences, with more than 80% occurring once and the leading ten covering roughly 0.11%. Sequenced material: CD8+ T cells from PBMCs. The receptors derive from a human donor with multiple sclerosis.

CDR3 amino acids: CASSLANPDLYTGELFF. CDR3 sequence (DNA): TGTGCCAGCAGCTTAGCCAATCCGGACTTATACACCGGGGAGCTGTTTTTT. The chain carries TRBV7-2 and TRBJ2-2, with D possibly being TRBD2 (5 bases). Germline V gives CDR1 SGHTA, CDR2 FQGNSA. V shed 0 bases and J shed 3 bases, with 14 bases lying between them. The CDR3 runs to 17 residues.

This chain uses TRBV10-3 with TRBJ1-1, with a possible D match to TRBD1 (6 bases). Between the trimmed V and J ends, which lost 3 bases and 0 bases, there was a span of 11 bases. The CDR3 is 15 amino acids. Germline assignment: CDR1 ENHRY and CDR2 SYGVKD. The CDR3 bases are TGTGCCATCAGTGACCCCGGGGGCGTGAACACTGAAGCTTTCTTT. Its translation is CAISDPGGVNTEAFF.

A single count supports this clonotype. CDR3 DNA sequence: TGTGCCAGCAGTAATGGGGAAAACAATGAGCAGTTCTTC. Amino acid sequence: CASSNGENNEQFF. V usage is TRBV7-7 and J usage is TRBJ2-1; no reliable D call. V was shortened by 6 bases and J by 5 bases, with 11 bases between the two germline ends. CDR1 is SSHAT and CDR2 is FNYEAQ in the germline V gene (reference sequence). The CDR3 extends over 13 amino acids.

The J gene is TRBJ2-7, the V gene TRBV4-2; 10 bases map to TRBD1. This CDR3 is 15 amino acids long. V dropped 2 bases and J dropped 5; count of bases not matched to a gene: 6. Germline V gives CDR1 LGHNA, CDR2 YNFKEQ. The CDR3 spells CASSQPGQGINEQYF. As DNA, the CDR3 is TGTGCCAGCAGCCAACCGGGACAGGGGATCAACGAGCAGTACTTC.

This rearrangement joins TRBV7-9 to TRBJ2-7; D gene uncertain. This CDR3 contains 13 residues. The V gene lost 7 bases and the J gene lost 3 bases, with 13 bases spanning the gap. In germline, CDR1 is SEHNR, CDR2 FQNEAQ (reference sequence). CDR3 protein: CASTTPRFYEQYF. The CDR3 bases are TGTGCCAGCACCACCCCGCGGTTCTACGAGCAGTACTTC.

The genes are TRBV29-1 and TRBJ2-5; the D is unclear. CDR1 SQVTM and CDR2 ANQGSEA come from the germline V gene. V shed 4 bases and J shed 9 bases, with 3 bases lying between them. The CDR3 runs 8 residues. In DNA, the CDR3 is TGCAGCGTTGGTTCCCAGTACTTC. Encoded protein: CSVGSQYF.

The chain uses TRBV12-3 or TRBV12-4 and TRBJ2-3; 7 nucleotides match TRBD1. J was trimmed by 3 bases and V by 3 bases; bases with no gene match: 9. The CDR3 spans 16 residues. In nucleotides, the CDR3 is TGTGCCAGCAGTTTCACGACAGGGAAGGGGACAGATACGCAGTATTTT. Translation gives CASSFTTGKGTDTQYF.

The chain carries TRBV6-2 or TRBV6-3 and TRBJ2-7, with D possibly TRBD1 on 6 matching bases. The length of the CDR3 is 17 residues. Germline loops: CDR1 MNHEY, CDR2 SVGEGT. The V gene lost 4 bases and the J gene lost 2 bases, with 21 bases spanning the gap. DNA for the CDR3: TGTGCCAGCAGTTCACCCCGGGACAACGGGAACCCCTACGAGCAGTACTTC. Protein sequence: CASSSPRDNGNPYEQYF.

V and J are TRBV5-6 and TRBJ2-7, with a possible D match to TRBD1 (5 bases). The CDR3 length is 12 residues. Germline V lookup: CDR1 SGHDT, CDR2 YYEEEE. V lost 4 bases to trimming and J lost 5 bases, with 10 bases between them. CDR3 region: CASSADSDEQYF. Written as DNA, the CDR3 is TGTGCCAGCAGCGCCGACAGCGACGAGCAGTACTTC. The full variable domain, its missing parts supplied by reference TRBV5-6 and TRBJ2-7, is DAGVTQSPTHLIKTRGQQVTLRCSPKSGHDTVSWYQQALGQGPQFIFQYYEEEERQRGNFPDRFSGHQFPNYSSELNVNALLLGDSALYLCASSADSDEQYFGPGTRLTVT.

The chain carries TRBV5-1 and TRBJ2-7, with 7 bases lining up with TRBD1. The CDR3 runs to 13 residues. The J segment lost 4 bases and the V segment lost 5 bases, leaving 6 bases of the junction unmatched. The germline gives CDR1 SGHRS, CDR2 YFSETQ. Written as DNA, the CDR3 is TGCGCCAGCAGAGAGACAGGGAGATACGAGCAGTACTTC. Protein sequence: CASRETGRYEQYF.

The V gene is TRBV6-5, the J gene TRBJ1-1, with D tentatively TRBD1 (5 bases). This CDR3 contains 15 residues. V gave up 4 bases and J gave up 2 bases, with 14 bases separating them. Germline CDR1 MNHEY, CDR2 SVGAGI. Written as DNA, the CDR3 is TGTGCCAGCAGTTCTCCGAGGAGGGGTAACACTGAAGCTTTCTTT. Translating it yields CASSSPRRGNTEAFF.

There are a few counts of this clonotype. This chain joins TRBV19 and TRBJ2-1; 10 bases are a match to TRBD2. Trimming at V came to 9 bases and at J to 2 bases, leaving 7 bases not matched to a gene. Germline V CDR1 and CDR2: LNHDA, SQIVND (reference sequence). This CDR3 has 15 amino acids. The CDR3 DNA is TGTGCCAGCCGGGGGCTAGCGGGGGCCTACAATGAGCAGTTCTTC. Residues: CASRGLAGAYNEQFF.

V gene TRBV20-1 combines with J gene TRBJ2-3, with 10 bases matching TRBD2. V lost 7 bases and J lost 3; bases outside the gene matches: 10. Germline CDR1 and CDR2: DFQATT and SNEGSKA (reference sequence). CDR3 length: 15 amino acids. This CDR3 reads CSVNPLAGSTDTQYF. The CDR3 DNA reads as TGCAGTGTAAACCCACTAGCGGGGAGTACAGATACGCAGTATTTT.

The rearrangement uses TRBV25-1 and TRBJ2-3; 7 bases match TRBD2. V trimming: 4 bases; J trimming: 4 bases; junction bases outside the gene matches: 14. CDR3 length: 17 residues. From germline, CDR1 is MGHDK and CDR2 SYGVNS. CDR3 loop: CASSGVREGRLPDTQYF. The CDR3 DNA reads TGTGCCAGCAGTGGGGTGAGGGAGGGCCGTCTACCAGATACGCAGTATTTT.

This chain connects TRBV27 to TRBJ1-5, with D unresolved. Looked up from germline, CDR1 is MNHEY and CDR2 is SMNVEV (reference sequence). Between the trimmed V and J ends, which lost 7 bases and 2 bases, there was a span of 12 bases. This CDR3 has 14 residues. For the CDR3, the DNA is TGTGCCAGCAATCCGTCCGGGGGCAATCAGCCCCAGCATTTT. Encoded protein: CASNPSGGNQPQHF.

This chain joins TRBV4-1 and TRBJ1-2; tentative D call: TRBD1 (5 bases). This CDR3 contains 14 residues. Per the germline V gene, CDR1 is MGHRA and CDR2 is YSYEKL. V was trimmed by 3 bases and J by 0 bases, leaving 8 bases between them. As DNA, the CDR3 is TGCGCCAGCAGCCACGGGGGGTCTAACTATGGCTACACCTTC. It encodes CASSHGGSNYGYTF.

This clonotype was recorded a few times. The V call is TRBV28, the J call TRBJ1-5; D unresolved. The CDR3 has 13 amino acids. The V and J ends lost 4 bases and 4 bases respectively, with 8 bases between them. Looked up from germline, CDR1 is MDHEN and CDR2 is SYDVKM. Here the CDR3 DNA reads TGTGCCAGCAGTTCCCCAGAAAATCAGCCCCAGCATTTT. This codes for CASSSPENQPQHF.

V gene TRBV6-2 or TRBV6-3 combines with J gene TRBJ2-7; D may be TRBD1 or TRBD2 (6 bases each). Germline loops: CDR1 MNHEY, CDR2 SVGEGT. The CDR3 totals 14 residues. Trimming took 4 bases from V and 3 from J, leaving 13 bases between them. The CDR3 protein is CASSWGRDGYEQYF. For the CDR3, the DNA is TGTGCCAGCAGTTGGGGGCGGGACGGCTACGAGCAGTACTTC.

The V call is TRBV29-1, the J call TRBJ2-7; D might be TRBD2 (7 bases). Per the germline V gene, CDR1 is SQVTM and CDR2 is ANQGSEA. The length of the CDR3 is 16 residues. Trimming stripped 3 bases from V and 2 bases from J, with 20 bases between. This CDR3 is CSVEGGGHETPYEQYF. CDR3 in DNA: TGCAGCGTTGAGGGGGGGGGACACGAAACGCCCTACGAGCAGTACTTC.

The gene calls are TRBV9 and TRBJ1-2, with TRBD1 as a possible D gene (5 bases). V shed 0 bases and J shed 7 bases, with 13 bases lying between them. The CDR3 is 14 residues long. Germline-derived CDR1 and CDR2 are SGDLS and YYNGEE. The CDR3, as DNA: TGTGCCAGCAGCGTAGAGGAGGGGTACGGTGGCTACACCTTC. Encoded protein: CASSVEEGYGGYTF. Full variable domain (missing parts from reference TRBV9 and TRBJ1-2): DSGVTQTPKHLITATGQRVTLRCSPRSGDLSVYWYQQSLDQGLQFLIQYYNGEERAKGNILERFSAQQFPDLHSELNLSSLELGDSALYFCASSVEEGYGGYTFGSGTRLTVV.

V is TRBV7-9 and J is TRBJ2-7; maybe TRBD2 (6 bases). Germline V lookup: CDR1 SEHNR, CDR2 FQNEAQ (reference sequence). Trimming took 6 bases from V and 3 from J, leaving 12 bases between them. The CDR3 covers 13 residues. The CDR3 protein is CASSSPGDYEQYF. The CDR3, as DNA: TGTGCCAGCAGTTCCCCGGGGGACTACGAGCAGTACTTC.

The CDR3 reads CASSSLFGDTGELFF. CDR3 coding DNA: TGTGCCAGCAGTTCGCTCTTCGGGGACACCGGGGAGCTGTTTTTT. The chain joins TRBV6-1 to TRBJ2-2; the D gene is possibly TRBD2 (5 bases). Germline-derived CDR1 and CDR2 are MNHNS and SASEGT. Trimming cost V 5 bases and J 3 bases, with 13 bases left between them. The CDR3 has 15 residues.

CDR3 loop: CASSHPGQSNTGELFF. The DNA of the CDR3 is TGCGCCAGCAGCCACCCAGGACAGTCGAACACCGGGGAGCTGTTTTTT. The chain uses TRBV4-1 and TRBJ2-2; the D gene is possibly TRBD1 (6 bases). V lost 3 bases to trimming and J lost 0 bases, with 11 bases between them. This CDR3 region has 16 residues. The germline V gene has CDR1 MGHRA and CDR2 YSYEKL.

The rearrangement links TRBV27 to TRBJ2-3, with D possibly matching TRBD1 (6 bases). V lost 5 bases, J lost 0 bases, and 15 bases lay in between. The CDR3 sequence is 16 residues long. CDR1 is MNHEY and CDR2 is SMNVEV in the germline V gene (reference sequence). The CDR3 loop is CASSPWAGDSTDTQYF. The CDR3 region has the DNA TGTGCCAGCAGTCCTTGGGCAGGGGATAGCACAGATACGCAGTATTTT.

The gene calls are TRBV5-1 and TRBJ1-2; D is possibly TRBD1 (6 bases). V shed 4 bases and J shed 2 bases, with 12 bases lying between them. CDR3 size: 14 residues. Looked up from germline, CDR1 is SGHRS and CDR2 is YFSETQ. CDR3 residues: CASSLGQQNYGYTF. CDR3 bases: TGCGCCAGCAGCCTAGGACAGCAAAACTATGGCTACACCTTC.

The table lists this clonotype with a few counts. The J gene is TRBJ2-3, the V gene TRBV2; tentative D call: TRBD1 (6 bases). Trimming cost V 5 bases and J 2 bases, with 11 bases left between them. The CDR3 sequence is 14 residues long. Per germline, CDR1 SNHLY and CDR2 FYNNEI. In nucleotides, the CDR3 is TGTGCCAGCAGTAGGGACACACACACAGATACGCAGTATTTT. It encodes CASSRDTHTDTQYF. The complete variable domain, with remaining parts taken from reference TRBV2 and TRBJ2-3, reads EPEVTQTPSHQVTQMGQEVILRCVPISNHLYFYWYRQILGQKVEFLVSFYNNEISEKSEIFDDQFSVERPDGSNFTLKIRSTKLEDSAMYFCASSRDTHTDTQYFGPGTRLTVL.

This rearrangement joins TRBV28 to TRBJ1-1; TRBD1 is a possible D gene (5 bases). Germline CDR1 is MDHEN and CDR2 is SYDVKM. The germline V and J ends were trimmed by 6 bases and 2 bases, with 13 bases remaining between them. The CDR3 is 14 residues long. The DNA of the CDR3 is TGTGCCAGCAGAGATCGGACATATAACACTGAAGCTTTCTTT. Its protein is CASRDRTYNTEAFF.

V and J are TRBV2 and TRBJ2-1; the match to TRBD1 covers 7 bases. Looked up from germline, CDR1 is SNHLY and CDR2 is FYNNEI. This CDR3 comprises 16 residues. Trimming cost V 3 bases and J 3 bases; bases outside gene matches: 8. The CDR3 here is CASSELGQSLYNEQFF. CDR3 bases: TGTGCCAGCAGTGAGCTGGGACAGAGCCTCTACAATGAGCAGTTCTTC.

The chain links TRBV7-9 to TRBJ2-7, with 9 bases matching TRBD1. V trimming: 6 bases; J trimming: 12 bases; junction bases outside the gene matches: 12. The germline V gene has CDR1 SEHNR and CDR2 FQNEAQ (reference sequence). The CDR3 runs to 13 residues. The CDR3 spells CASRGTGIFPVYF. The CDR3 bases are TGTGCCAGCAGGGGGACAGGGATCTTTCCCGTGTACTTC.

This chain joins TRBV4-1 and TRBJ2-1; 7 nucleotides agree with TRBD2. With 4 bases clipped from V and 7 bases from J, the junction kept 4 bases outside the gene matches. Germline V gene lookup returns CDR1 MGHRA and CDR2 YSYEKL. CDR3 length: 13 amino acids. Written as DNA, the CDR3 is TGCGCCAGCAGCCGGGGGAGGGAAAATGAGCAGTTCTTC. Residues: CASSRGRENEQFF.

The chain joins TRBV10-3 to TRBJ2-1, with 9 bases aligning to TRBD2. Germline CDR1 reads ENHRY; CDR2 reads SYGVKD. Trimming at V came to 2 bases and at J to 10 bases, leaving 12 bases not matched to a gene. This CDR3 contains 16 residues. This chain's CDR3 is CAISEGGGRADHEQFF. The CDR3 DNA reads TGTGCCATCAGTGAGGGAGGCGGGAGGGCAGATCACGAGCAGTTCTTC.